This TCR beta chain was sequenced in a study of T cell responses to AZD1222 COVID-19 vaccine. Whole-study findings and limits: Clonal diversity may have been underestimated, and the donors were mostly white British, with more females than males.

This CDR3 has 16 residues. V lost 5 bases to trimming and J lost 0 bases, with 11 bases between them. Germline assignment: CDR1 SGHVS and CDR2 FNYEAQ. As for this clone: Its antigen remains unidentified.

TCRdb's copy holds only in-frame clones and misses some; the assay was immunoSEQ multiplex PCR. The sample includes approximately 110,000 clones, less than 90% seen only once; the top ten take approximately 4%. This material consisted of peripheral blood, taken on day 0 of AZD1222 vaccination. This TCR came from an adult in good health. The rearrangement uses TRBV7-6 and TRBJ1-6, with D tentatively TRBD1 (6 bases). This CDR3 is CASSTTGSSYNSPLHF. CDR3 DNA: TGTGCCAGCAGCACAACAGGGAGCTCCTATAATTCACCCCTCCACTTT.